The 14 T cell receptor beta chains below were found in one sample sequenced in a study of tumor-infiltrating lymphocytes in localized non-small cell lung cancer. Repertoires were generated with immunoSEQ multiplex PCR, while TCRdb's copy carries only in-frame clones and drops some. The table shows about 14,000 clones, with roughly 80% occurring only once. Material: lung tumor tissue. These receptors were obtained from a human donor with non-small cell lung cancer.

With regard to this clone: At one end, the junction sequence differs from germline, possibly due to a read error. V usage is TRBV11-2 and J usage is TRBJ2-7, with D possibly matching TRBD2 (5 bases). Germline CDR1 and CDR2: SGHAT and FQNNGV. This CDR3 is 14 amino acids long. CDR3: CASRLEGARNEQYF. CDR3 DNA sequence: TGTGCCAGCAGATTAGAGGGAGCGCGGAACGAGCAGTACTTC. Supplemented by reference TRBV11-2 and TRBJ2-7, the full variable domain reads EAGVAQSPRYKIIEKRQSVAFWCNPISGHATLYWYQQILGQGPKLLIQFQNNGVVDDSQLPKDRFSAERLKGVDSTLKIQPAKLEDSAVYLCASRLEGARNEQYFGPGTRLTVT.

CDR3 sequence (DNA): TGTGCCAGCAGCTTAACTATCAGTGACACTGAAGCTTTCTTT. Its translation is CASSLTISDTEAFF. The chain is built from TRBV7-3 and TRBJ1-1; D unclear. The ends were cut back, 0 bases at V and 3 bases at J, with 8 bases in the middle. CDR1 is SGHTA, CDR2 FQGTGA, per germline. CDR3 length: 14 residues.

The chain joins TRBV7-2 to TRBJ2-3, with D possibly being TRBD1 (5 bases). V was clipped by 10 bases and J by 1 base, with 15 bases between them. The CDR3 extends over 14 amino acids. Germline assignment: CDR1 SGHTA and CDR2 FQGNSA. For the CDR3, the DNA is TGTGCCACCACGAAACAAGGGGGCACAGATACGCAGTATTTT. Its translation: CATTKQGGTDTQYF.

The rearrangement links TRBV14 to TRBJ2-1, with D possibly called TRBD1 or TRBD2 (7 bases each). Deletions cut 0 bases from V and 0 bases from J, with 15 bases between. Per the germline V gene, CDR1 is SGHDN and CDR2 is FVKESK. The CDR3 consists of 18 residues. CDR3 sequence reads: CASSQEFQGGGSYNEQFF. CDR3 nucleotide sequence: TGTGCCAGCAGCCAAGAGTTTCAGGGGGGGGGCTCCTACAATGAGCAGTTCTTC.

The rearrangement joins TRBV6-4 to TRBJ2-5; 12 nucleotides line up with TRBD2. The CDR3 runs to 15 residues. With V trimmed by 8 bases and J by 5 bases, 9 bases remained unmatched. Germline V gene lookup returns CDR1 MRHNA and CDR2 SNTAGT. The CDR3 DNA sequence: TGTGCCAGCTCCCAGACTAGCGGGAGTGTCGAGACCCAGTACTTC. Its protein product is CASSQTSGSVETQYF.

The CDR3 loop reads CASSSLAGGLDTQYF. CDR3 bases: TGTGCCAGCAGCTCACTAGCGGGAGGACTAGATACGCAGTATTTT. This chain joins TRBV11-2 and TRBJ2-3; 12 bases align to TRBD2. CDR1 and CDR2 from the germline V gene are SGHAT and FQNNGV. CDR3 length: 15 amino acids. J was trimmed by 5 bases and V by 4 bases; bases with no gene match: 4.

The chain recombines TRBV6-5 with TRBJ2-1, with D possibly matching TRBD2 (5 bases). The CDR3 length is 14 residues. Germline V gene sequence: CDR1 MNHEY, CDR2 SVGAGI. V lost 2 bases and J lost 8, with 13 bases in between. The CDR3 DNA is TGTGCCAGCAGTTACGTGGGAGACGGCGATGAGCAGTTCTTC. Translated, it gives CASSYVGDGDEQFF.

The V and J genes are TRBV5-6 and TRBJ1-3; 7 bases agree with TRBD1. V shed 3 bases, J shed 0 bases, and the junction held 6 bases outside the gene matches. The CDR3 contains 16 residues. Germline V gene lookup returns CDR1 SGHDT and CDR2 YYEEEE. CDR3 nucleotides: TGTGCCAGCAGCTCCTACAGGGGTTACTCTGGAAACACCATATATTTT. Residues: CASSSYRGYSGNTIYF.

J is TRBJ2-3 and V is TRBV30; no clear D. This CDR3 comprises 13 residues. V was trimmed by 0 bases and J by 1 base, leaving 5 bases between them. CDR1 and CDR2 (germline): GTSNPN, SVGIG (reference sequence). CDR3: CAWSVLRTDTQYF. CDR3 DNA: TGTGCCTGGAGTGTACTACGCACAGATACGCAGTATTTT.

CDR3 loop: CASSPRQEKLFF. CDR3 in DNA: TGTGCCAGCAGCCCCCGGCAGGAAAAACTGTTTTTT. The genes are TRBV11-2 and TRBJ1-4; no definite D call. This CDR3 region has 12 residues. Germline V gene data show CDR1 as SGHAT and CDR2 as FQNNGV. The ends were cut back, 5 bases at V and 8 bases at J, with 9 bases in the middle.

The chain links TRBV5-1 to TRBJ2-2; D is ambiguous. Germline V gene lookup returns CDR1 SGHRS and CDR2 YFSETQ. V was clipped by 5 bases and J by 3 bases, with 5 bases between them. The CDR3 contains 12 residues. Here the CDR3 DNA reads TGCGCCAGCAGGGTGGACACCGGGGAGCTGTTTTTT. It specifies CASRVDTGELFF.

A word on this clone: Other DNA sequences within the sample encode an identical CDR3. The CDR3 sequence: CASSLDLLAGGTQYF. In DNA form, the CDR3 reads TGTGCCAGCAGCTTAGATCTCTTAGCGGGAGGAACCCAGTACTTC. The chain recombines TRBV11-3 with TRBJ2-5, with 10 nucleotides matching TRBD2. The germline V gene encodes CDR1 SGHNT and CDR2 YENEEA. This CDR3 has 15 residues. Trimming removed 0 bases from V and 8 bases from J; junction bases left unmatched: 6.

This chain links TRBV30 with TRBJ2-7; a weak D match, TRBD1 (6 bases). The CDR3 has 14 residues. The V gene lost 3 bases and the J gene lost 6 bases, with 18 bases spanning the gap. Germline V gene data show CDR1 as GTSNPN and CDR2 as SVGIG (reference sequence). The CDR3 nucleotides are TGTGCCTGGAGATGGGGGCAAGGGGCCTCCGAGCAGTACTTC. Amino acids: CAWRWGQGASEQYF.

This sequence joins TRBV13 and TRBJ2-3, with 13 bases matching TRBD2. The germline gives CDR1 PRHDT, CDR2 FYEKMQ (reference sequence). V trimming: 5 bases; J trimming: 5 bases; junction bases outside the gene matches: 7. CDR3 length: 16 residues. CDR3 in DNA: TGTGCCAGCAGCCTAACTAGCGGGAGGGTCGTAGATACGCAGTATTTT. Translation gives CASSLTSGRVVDTQYF.